A single sample gave rise to the 13 T cell receptor beta chains below, sequenced in a study of cytomegalovirus exposure and HLA in healthy donors. Both 60 Vbeta primers and 13 Jbeta primers went into the PCR. Measured with immunoSEQ multiplex PCR; TCRdb has only the in-frame clones, and not every one. The data show 120,000 or so clones, with about three quarters seen just once and 2.7% held by the top ten. The sequencing sample was made of PBMCs. These receptors all stem from a woman aged 35 to 49 in good health and CMV-seropositive.

V usage is TRBV7-6 and J usage is TRBJ2-3; 11 bases are shared with TRBD2. This CDR3 comprises 18 residues. The germline V gene has CDR1 SGHVS and CDR2 FNYEAQ. V shed 5 bases and J 3 bases; nucleotides not matched to a gene: 13. DNA for the CDR3: TGTGCCAGCAGCCCGGACCTTACTAGCGGGGGACGAACAGATACGCAGTATTTT. Residues: CASSPDLTSGGRTDTQYF.

The chain links TRBV7-2 to TRBJ2-1; the match to TRBD2 covers 12 bases. The CDR3 loop spans 16 amino acids. Unmatched junction bases numbered 12, after V lost 5 bases and J lost 10 bases. The germline CDR1 and CDR2 sequences are SGHTA and FQGNSA. The CDR3 bases are TGTGCCAGCAGCCGATCGTCTAGCGGGGGGGCGGAAGAGCAGTTCTTC. Protein: CASSRSSSGGAEEQFF.

V gene TRBV15 combines with J gene TRBJ2-1, with a weak D call TRBD2 (6 bases). The V gene lost 1 base and the J gene lost 9 bases, with 10 bases spanning the gap. Germline-derived CDR1 and CDR2 are LNHNV and YYDKDF (reference sequence). This CDR3 spans 13 amino acids. CDR3 loop: CATSRGVAVEQFF. Written as DNA, the CDR3 is TGTGCCACCAGCAGAGGGGTAGCGGTTGAGCAGTTCTTC. Using reference TRBV15 and TRBJ2-1 for the parts outside the CDR3, the full variable domain is DAMVIQNPRYQVTQFGKPVTLSCSQTLNHNVMYWYQQKSSQAPKLLFHYYDKDFNNEADTPDNFQSRRPNTSFCFLDIRSPGLGDTAMYLCATSRGVAVEQFFGPGTRLTVL.

This chain uses TRBV14 with TRBJ1-5, with D unclear. Germline CDR1 and CDR2: SGHDN and FVKESK. The CDR3 runs to 14 residues. Trimming took off 1 base at V and 3 bases at J, with 7 bases between the two ends. CDR3 region: CASSQGGLNQPQHF. In DNA form, the CDR3 reads TGTGCCAGCAGCCAAGGCGGCCTCAATCAGCCCCAGCATTTT.

The chain couples TRBV19 to TRBJ1-2; TRBD1 might be the D (5 bases). There are 15 residues in the CDR3. The V and J ends lost 4 bases and 6 bases respectively, with 18 bases between them. CDR1 and CDR2 from the germline V gene are LNHDA and SQIVND (reference sequence). In DNA, the CDR3 is TGTGCCAGTAGTACCGGACGGCTAGGGGAAAATGGCTACACCTTC. Translated, it gives CASSTGRLGENGYTF.

Details on this clone: Distinct nucleotide sequences in the sample also encode this CDR3. The V call is TRBV7-3, the J call TRBJ2-1, with 7 bases aligning to TRBD1. The CDR3 extends over 14 amino acids. Germline V lookup: CDR1 SGHTA, CDR2 FQGTGA. V was pared by 5 bases and J by 0 bases, with 1 base of the junction left unmatched. The CDR3: CASSPGGSYNEQFF. The DNA of the CDR3 is TGTGCCAGCAGCCCAGGGGGCTCCTACAATGAGCAGTTCTTC.

The rearrangement links TRBV6-5 to TRBJ2-5, with D uncertain. Germline-derived CDR1 and CDR2 are MNHEY and SVGAGI. The length of the CDR3 is 14 residues. The V and J ends lost 6 bases and 5 bases respectively, with 16 bases between them. CDR3 amino acids: CASRYPSSGETQYF. The DNA for the CDR3 is TGTGCCAGCAGATACCCCTCATCCGGGGAGACCCAGTACTTC.

This clone showed up just once. Other nucleotide sequences in the sample specify the same CDR3. The rearrangement links TRBV5-1 to TRBJ2-1; 10 bases align to TRBD1. The ends lost 3 bases at V and 8 bases at J; junction bases unmatched: 5. This CDR3 comprises 14 residues. Germline CDR1 reads SGHRS; CDR2 reads YFSETQ. For the CDR3, the DNA is TGCGCCAGCAGCTCCGGACAGGGGGGGGATGAGCAGTTCTTC. Translating it yields CASSSGQGGDEQFF.

This clone appeared a single time. This chain joins TRBV6-5 and TRBJ1-1, with a possible D match to TRBD1 (5 bases). The CDR3 has 11 residues. The ends were cut back, 5 bases at V and 8 bases at J, with 9 bases in the middle. The germline gives CDR1 MNHEY, CDR2 SVGAGI. The CDR3 nucleotides are TGTGCCAGCAGTGAACAGGAAGAAGCTTTCTTT. This translates into CASSEQEEAFF.

The rearrangement uses TRBV5-1 and TRBJ1-1, with 9 bases matching TRBD1. CDR1 is SGHRS, CDR2 YFSETQ, per germline. Unmatched junction bases numbered 6, after V lost 5 bases and J lost 10 bases. The CDR3 length is 12 residues. CDR3 in DNA: TGCGCCAGCAGGCAGGAGGGACAGGGAGCTTTCTTT. This encodes CASRQEGQGAFF. Full variable domain (missing parts from reference TRBV5-1 and TRBJ1-1): KAGVTQTPRYLIKTRGQQVTLSCSPISGHRSVSWYQQTPGQGLQFLFEYFSETQRNKGNFPGRFSGRQFSNSRSEMNVSTLELGDSALYLCASRQEGQGAFFGQGTRLTVV.

This clone appeared once. The chain links TRBV18 to TRBJ2-3; no definite D call. This CDR3 spans 15 amino acids. Germline CDR1 and CDR2: KGHSH and LQKENI. Trimming left V 3 bases short and J 2 bases short, with 12 bases between. CDR3 protein: CASSPVSELTDTQYF. DNA of the CDR3: TGTGCCAGCTCACCCGTATCGGAGCTCACAGATACGCAGTATTTT.

As DNA, the CDR3 is TGTGCCAGCAGATCGGGACTAGCTGTTGAGACCCAGTACTTC. Translation gives CASRSGLAVETQYF. This chain joins TRBV7-9 and TRBJ2-5, with 9 positions matching TRBD2. Germline lookup yields CDR1 SEHNR and CDR2 FQNEAQ (reference sequence). There are 14 residues in the CDR3. V gave up 6 bases and J gave up 5 bases; unmatched junction bases: 7.

A note on this clone: The germline gene is not matched at one end of the junction; a read error may be the cause. The chain combines TRBV19 with TRBJ1-2, with unresolved D. This CDR3 has 16 residues. Germline assignment: CDR1 LNHDA and CDR2 SQIVND (reference sequence). CDR3 sequence (DNA): TGTGCCAGTAGTATAAGACCCCAGTCGGCTAACTATGGTTACACCTTC. Translated, it gives CASSIRPQSANYGYTF.